The 21 T cell receptor beta chains presented below share a single source sample, sequenced in a study of blood T cell repertoires in COVID-19. Using immunoSEQ multiplex PCR, the repertoire was profiled, and TCRdb retains in-frame clones only, with some absent. The table lists some 80,000 clones, around 80% of them singletons. The sequenced sample was peripheral blood. The receptors here all came from a woman aged 40 to 55 with active or convalescent COVID-19.

This rearrangement joins TRBV28 to TRBJ1-4; tentatively, D is TRBD1 (5 bases). With 5 bases removed from V and 0 bases from J, the gap between germline ends came to 22 bases. The V gene's germline CDR1 is MDHEN and CDR2 SYDVKM. The CDR3 is 19 amino acids. This CDR3 is CASSPPAGFAGPTNEKLFF. Here the CDR3 DNA reads TGTGCCAGCAGTCCCCCCGCAGGGTTCGCGGGGCCAACTAATGAAAAACTGTTTTTT.

The table lists this clone with a count of one. The V and J genes are TRBV28 and TRBJ2-7; D may be TRBD1 (5 bases). This CDR3 spans 15 amino acids. Trimming cost V 5 bases and J 1 base, with 15 bases left between them. Germline V CDR1 and CDR2: MDHEN, SYDVKM. DNA of the CDR3: TGTGCCAGCAGTCTACAGGTTACCATTTCCTACGAGCAGTACTTC. The encoded protein is CASSLQVTISYEQYF.

V usage is TRBV4-2 and J usage is TRBJ2-5; a weak D match, TRBD1 (6 bases). The CDR3 is 15 amino acids. V lost 1 base and J lost 0, with 9 bases in between. CDR1 is LGHNA and CDR2 is YNFKEQ in the germline V gene. The CDR3 loop reads CASSQGGGNQETQYF. The CDR3 region has the DNA TGTGCCAGCAGCCAAGGAGGGGGAAACCAAGAGACCCAGTACTTC.

The rearrangement uses TRBV2 and TRBJ2-5; 7 positions agree with TRBD2. The germline V gene encodes CDR1 SNHLY and CDR2 FYNNEI. V lost 5 bases, J lost 3 bases, and 6 bases stayed unmatched. This CDR3 contains 14 residues. CDR3 residues: CASSLTSSEETQYF. The CDR3 DNA reads as TGTGCCAGCAGTTTGACTAGCTCGGAAGAGACCCAGTACTTC.

The rearrangement joins TRBV7-8 to TRBJ2-5; TRBD1 might be the D (5 bases). This CDR3 spans 12 amino acids. The V and J ends lost 5 bases and 5 bases respectively, with 9 bases between them. The germline V gene encodes CDR1 SGHVS and CDR2 FQNEAQ. The CDR3 spells CASSQAGETQYF. CDR3 DNA sequence: TGTGCCAGCAGCCAGGCAGGGGAGACCCAGTACTTC.

This chain joins TRBV30 and TRBJ1-3, with D maybe TRBD1 (6 bases). Germline V gives CDR1 GTSNPN, CDR2 SVGIG (reference sequence). The CDR3 is made up of 15 amino acids. V lost 2 bases and J 0 bases, leaving 11 bases between the germline ends. For the CDR3, the DNA is TGTGCCTGGAGTTCAGGGGCCGGCTCTGGAAACACCATATATTTT. Its protein is CAWSSGAGSGNTIYF.

The rearrangement uses TRBV28 and TRBJ1-1; a possible D gene is TRBD1 (5 bases). Germline assignment: CDR1 MDHEN and CDR2 SYDVKM. The V gene lost 2 bases and the J gene lost 0 bases, with 13 bases spanning the gap. CDR3 length: 16 residues. This CDR3 reads CASSLVPGWMNTEAFF. The DNA for the CDR3 is TGTGCCAGCAGTTTAGTACCAGGGTGGATGAACACTGAAGCTTTCTTT.

This chain uses TRBV3-1 (or the pseudogene TRBV3-2) with TRBJ1-2; 8 bases are shared with TRBD1. This CDR3 region has 14 residues. V was pared by 1 base and J by 3 bases, with 1 base of the junction left unmatched. From germline, CDR1 is LGHDT and CDR2 YNNKEL (reference sequence). The CDR3 sequence is CASSQGDRHYGYTF. Written as DNA, the CDR3 is TGTGCCAGCAGCCAAGGGGACAGGCACTATGGCTACACCTTC.

This chain connects TRBV5-1 to TRBJ1-6; possible D gene TRBD1, 5 bases. The CDR3 is 18 amino acids. Germline loops: CDR1 SGHRS, CDR2 YFSETQ. Trimming left V 5 bases short and J 1 base short, with 19 bases between. The chain's CDR3 is CASSIEGASLSYNSPLHF. CDR3 in DNA: TGCGCCAGCAGTATAGAAGGGGCGAGTCTATCCTATAATTCACCCCTCCACTTT.

The gene calls are TRBV7-2 and TRBJ2-3; the match to TRBD2 covers 7 bases. Unmatched junction bases numbered 9, after V lost 5 bases and J lost 4 bases. CDR1 is SGHTA, CDR2 FQGNSA, per germline. The CDR3 extends over 15 amino acids. For the CDR3, the DNA is TGTGCCAGCAGCCCCCGGACTAGAGGGGCAGATACGCAGTATTTT. Translation gives CASSPRTRGADTQYF. Full variable domain (rest looked up from reference TRBV7-2 and TRBJ2-3): GAGVSQSPSNKVTEKGKDVELRCDPISGHTALYWYRQSLGQGLEFLIYFQGNSAPDKSGLPSDRFSAERTGGSVSTLTIQRTQQEDSAVYLCASSPRTRGADTQYFGPGTRLTVL.

The chain uses TRBV2 and TRBJ1-6; 8 bases fit TRBD1. There are 16 residues in the CDR3. CDR1 and CDR2 from the germline V gene are SNHLY and FYNNEI. V was clipped by 2 bases and J by 6 bases; unmatched bases: 6. The CDR3 coding sequence is TGTGCCAGCAGTGAATTGCGTGGGACAGGTAATTCACCCCTCCACTTT. It translates to CASSELRGTGNSPLHF.

The J gene is TRBJ2-2, the V gene TRBV23-1; 12 bases align to TRBD2. TRBV23-1 belongs to the ORF category, with a function that is uncertain. The CDR3 spans 21 residues. J lost 4 bases, V lost 3 bases, and 18 bases had no gene match. This CDR3 reads CASSHNGPHTSGRFGTGELFF. The CDR3 DNA reads as TGCGCCAGCAGTCATAATGGCCCCCATACTAGCGGGAGGTTTGGCACCGGGGAGCTGTTTTTT.

V and J are TRBV12-3 or TRBV12-4 and TRBJ1-2, with D perhaps matching TRBD1 (5 bases). The length of the CDR3 is 13 residues. Between the trimmed V and J ends, which lost 5 bases and 8 bases, there was a span of 15 bases. The CDR3, as DNA: TGTGCCAGCAGTGAGGACAAGGTCCGGGGCTACACCTTC. Translation: CASSEDKVRGYTF.

J is TRBJ2-5 and V is TRBV27; 10 bases agree with TRBD2. Germline assignment: CDR1 MNHEY and CDR2 SMNVEV (reference sequence). The V segment lost 6 bases and the J segment 2 bases; nucleotides outside the gene matches: 9. This CDR3 comprises 16 residues. For the CDR3, the DNA is TGTGCCAGCAGCCCCCGGACTAGCGGACCACAAGAGACCCAGTACTTC. Translated: CASSPRTSGPQETQYF.

This chain uses TRBV29-1 with TRBJ2-1, with D possibly being TRBD2 (5 bases). With 7 bases removed from V and 10 bases from J, the gap between germline ends came to 23 bases. The length of the CDR3 is 14 residues. CDR1 is SQVTM, CDR2 ANQGSEA, per germline. The CDR3 is CSANPGLSAFEQFF. CDR3 coding DNA: TGCAGCGCAAACCCTGGACTCTCGGCTTTCGAGCAGTTCTTC.

This chain uses TRBV5-1 with TRBJ2-5, with 9 bases that match TRBD2. The V and J ends lost 10 bases and 5 bases, in that order; junction bases with no gene match: 6. The CDR3 consists of 12 residues. Per the germline V gene, CDR1 is SGHRS and CDR2 is YFSETQ. Written as DNA, the CDR3 is TGCGCCGCGGGAGGGCCGGAGGAGACCCAGTACTTC. It codes for CAAGGPEETQYF.

The rearrangement uses TRBV30 and TRBJ1-1, with 7 bases aligning to TRBD1. V lost 0 bases and J lost 3; bases outside the gene matches: 7. CDR1 GTSNPN and CDR2 SVGIG come from the germline V gene (reference sequence). This CDR3 has 15 amino acids. The CDR3 nucleotides are TGTGCCTGGAGTGTGGGGGCCACAGGGGACACTGAAGCTTTCTTT. It codes for CAWSVGATGDTEAFF.

The gene calls are TRBV6-5 and TRBJ2-3, with TRBD2 matching 8 bases. This CDR3 spans 14 amino acids. CDR1 is MNHEY, CDR2 SVGAGI, per germline. V gave up 7 bases and J gave up 4 bases; unmatched junction bases: 7. CDR3 amino acids: CASILSGNADTQYF. In nucleotides, the CDR3 is TGTGCCAGCATCCTTAGCGGGAACGCAGATACGCAGTATTTT.

The V gene is TRBV11-2, the J gene TRBJ2-3; D gene uncertain. Germline assignment: CDR1 SGHAT and CDR2 FQNNGV. The CDR3 runs 19 residues. V was shortened by 1 base and J by 1 base, with 21 bases between the two germline ends. This chain's CDR3 is CASSLGFGGRGSGTDTQYF. DNA for the CDR3: TGTGCCAGCAGCTTAGGTTTTGGCGGCCGCGGATCCGGCACAGATACGCAGTATTTT.

V and J are TRBV7-9 and TRBJ1-1; weak D call: TRBD1 (5 bases). Germline CDR1 is SEHNR and CDR2 is FQNEAQ (reference sequence). The CDR3 covers 15 residues. V was cut by 0 bases and J by 4 bases, with 12 bases left in between. This CDR3 reads CASSLAGVSVTEAFF. CDR3 bases: TGTGCCAGCAGCTTAGCAGGGGTGAGTGTCACTGAAGCTTTCTTT.

This clone was recorded many times. The V call is TRBV24-1, the J call TRBJ2-2; tentative D call: TRBD2 (5 bases). This CDR3 is 15 amino acids long. CDR1 is KGHDR and CDR2 is SFDVKD in the germline V gene. V was cut by 3 bases and J by 4 bases, with 11 bases left in between. CDR3 residues: CATSDASLGTGELFF. CDR3 nucleotides: TGTGCCACCAGTGATGCATCACTAGGCACCGGGGAGCTGTTTTTT.